Each of the 6 T cell receptor beta chains below was sequenced from the same sample in a study of Tregs in tolerant kidney transplant recipients. Clones were sequenced by immunoSEQ multiplex PCR, and TCRdb holds only the in-frame ones, with some missing. The data show fewer than 70,000 clones, 65% to 85% seen once. The specimen sequenced was CD4+ T cells from blood. The receptors were gathered from a human donor in good health.

This clone was counted between two and nine times. The V and J genes are TRBV19 and TRBJ1-5; D not resolved. V gave up 10 bases and J gave up 9 bases, with 22 bases separating them. In germline, CDR1 is LNHDA, CDR2 SQIVND (reference sequence). This CDR3 has 14 residues. This CDR3 reads CAISRDGLGGPQHF. CDR3 DNA: TGTGCCATCTCAAGAGACGGACTGGGCGGGCCCCAGCATTTT.

As DNA, the CDR3 is TGCGCCAGCAGCCAAGACGGAGGGGCCTACAATGAGCAGTTCTTC. The encoded protein is CASSQDGGAYNEQFF. The chain has TRBV4-1 and TRBJ2-1; maybe TRBD2 (6 bases). The CDR3 has 15 amino acids. Trimming removed 0 bases at V and 2 bases at J, with 8 bases between. The germline gives CDR1 MGHRA, CDR2 YSYEKL.

This clone was detected once. This chain's CDR3 is CSVPSPSGRALREQFF. Written as DNA, the CDR3 is TGCAGCGTCCCATCCCCTAGCGGGAGGGCGCTCAGGGAGCAGTTCTTC. V and J are TRBV29-1 and TRBJ2-1, with TRBD2 matching over 12 bases. J lost 10 bases, V lost 6 bases, and 16 bases had no gene match. The CDR3 totals 16 residues. The V gene's germline CDR1 is SQVTM and CDR2 ANQGSEA.

The V and J genes are TRBV5-1 and TRBJ1-1; D gene uncertain. From germline, CDR1 is SGHRS and CDR2 YFSETQ. V gave up 4 bases and J gave up 1 base, with 17 bases separating them. CDR3 length equals 16 residues. DNA for the CDR3: TGCGCCAGCAGCGAGCGAGTTATTTGGGGGAACACTGAAGCTTTCTTT. Translating gives CASSERVIWGNTEAFF.

V usage is TRBV7-3 and J usage is TRBJ2-7, with 7 bases lining up with TRBD2. With 3 bases clipped from V and 2 bases from J, the junction kept 13 bases outside the gene matches. The CDR3 contains 17 residues. Germline V gene sequence: CDR1 SGHTA, CDR2 FQGTGA. The CDR3 DNA follows: TGTGCCAGCAGCTTCGAGGGCGTCGGACTAGGGCCCTACGAGCAGTACTTC. This sequence encodes CASSFEGVGLGPYEQYF.

The gene calls are TRBV7-2 and TRBJ2-1, with a weak D call TRBD2 (6 bases). V was clipped by 3 bases and J by 6 bases, with 15 bases between them. The CDR3 contains 15 residues. CDR1 is SGHTA and CDR2 is FQGNSA in the germline V gene. The CDR3: CASSLGLLGANEQFF. The CDR3 DNA sequence: TGTGCCAGCAGCTTGGGACTTCTCGGGGCCAATGAGCAGTTCTTC.